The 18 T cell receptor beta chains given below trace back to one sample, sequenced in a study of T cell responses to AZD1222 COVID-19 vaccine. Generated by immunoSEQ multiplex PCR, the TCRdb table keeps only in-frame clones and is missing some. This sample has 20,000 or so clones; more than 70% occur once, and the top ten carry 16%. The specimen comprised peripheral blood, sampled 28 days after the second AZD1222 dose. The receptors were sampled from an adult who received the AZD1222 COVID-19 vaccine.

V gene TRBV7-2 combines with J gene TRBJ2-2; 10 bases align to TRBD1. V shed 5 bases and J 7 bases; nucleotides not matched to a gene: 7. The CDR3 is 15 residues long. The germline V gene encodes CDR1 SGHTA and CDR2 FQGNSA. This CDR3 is CASSPGQGYFGELFF. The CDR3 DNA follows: TGTGCCAGCAGCCCGGGACAGGGGTATTTCGGGGAGCTGTTTTTT.

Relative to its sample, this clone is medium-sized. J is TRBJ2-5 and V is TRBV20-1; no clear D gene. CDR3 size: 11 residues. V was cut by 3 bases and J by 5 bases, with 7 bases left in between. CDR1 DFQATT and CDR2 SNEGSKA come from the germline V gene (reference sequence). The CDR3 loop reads CSASPMETQYF. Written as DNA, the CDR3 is TGCAGTGCTAGCCCTATGGAGACCCAGTACTTC.

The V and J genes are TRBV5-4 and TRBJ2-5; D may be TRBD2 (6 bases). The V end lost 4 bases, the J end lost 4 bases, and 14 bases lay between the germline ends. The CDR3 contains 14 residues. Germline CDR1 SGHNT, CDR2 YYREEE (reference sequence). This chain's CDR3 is CASSVGGGGETQYF. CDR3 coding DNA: TGTGCCAGCAGCGTCGGGGGAGGAGGAGAGACCCAGTACTTC.

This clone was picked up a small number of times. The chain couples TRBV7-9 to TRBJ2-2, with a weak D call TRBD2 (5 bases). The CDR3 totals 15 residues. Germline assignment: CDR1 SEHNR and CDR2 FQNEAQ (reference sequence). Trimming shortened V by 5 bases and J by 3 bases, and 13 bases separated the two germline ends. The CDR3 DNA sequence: TGTGCCAGCAGCCCTCGTGGGGAGCACACCGGGGAGCTGTTTTTT. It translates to CASSPRGEHTGELFF.

CDR3 in amino acids: CASSQWSSRRNTEAFF. CDR3 bases: TGTGCCAGCAGCCAATGGTCTTCGAGACGGAACACTGAAGCTTTCTTT. The chain has TRBV3-1 (or the pseudogene TRBV3-2) and TRBJ1-1, with D unclear. V lost 2 bases to trimming and J lost 1 base, with 14 bases between them. CDR1 is LGHDT, CDR2 YNNKEL, per germline (reference sequence). The CDR3 is made up of 16 amino acids.

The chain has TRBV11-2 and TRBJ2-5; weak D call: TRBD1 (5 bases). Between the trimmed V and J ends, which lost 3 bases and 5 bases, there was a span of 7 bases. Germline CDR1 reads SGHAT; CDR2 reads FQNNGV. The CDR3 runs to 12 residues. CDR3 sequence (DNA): TGTGCCAGCAGCTTCAGGGTTGAGACCCAGTACTTC. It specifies CASSFRVETQYF. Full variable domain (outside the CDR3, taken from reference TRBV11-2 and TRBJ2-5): EAGVAQSPRYKIIEKRQSVAFWCNPISGHATLYWYQQILGQGPKLLIQFQNNGVVDDSQLPKDRFSAERLKGVDSTLKIQPAKLEDSAVYLCASSFRVETQYFGPGTRLLVL.

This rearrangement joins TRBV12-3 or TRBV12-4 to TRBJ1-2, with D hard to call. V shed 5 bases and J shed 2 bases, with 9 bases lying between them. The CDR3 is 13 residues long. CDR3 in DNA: TGTGCCAGCAGTCCGGCAGGCAACTATGGCTACACCTTC. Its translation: CASSPAGNYGYTF.

The DNA of the CDR3 is TGTGCCAGCAGCTTGGCCTTAGGGATGAACACTGAAGCTTTCTTT. Its translation is CASSLALGMNTEAFF. The chain employs TRBV5-8 and TRBJ1-1; D uncertain. Germline values: CDR1 SGHTS, CDR2 YDEGEE. The V and J ends lost 0 bases and 0 bases respectively, with 9 bases between them. CDR3 length: 15 residues.

The CDR3 here is CASSQVGPGRAFF. The CDR3 DNA reads as TGCGCCAGCAGCCAAGTAGGTCCAGGGAGAGCTTTCTTT. This chain connects TRBV4-3 to TRBJ1-1; D is perhaps TRBD1 (5 bases). Germline V gives CDR1 LGHNA, CDR2 YSLEER. V gave up 1 base and J gave up 10 bases, with 13 bases separating them. The CDR3 contains 13 residues.

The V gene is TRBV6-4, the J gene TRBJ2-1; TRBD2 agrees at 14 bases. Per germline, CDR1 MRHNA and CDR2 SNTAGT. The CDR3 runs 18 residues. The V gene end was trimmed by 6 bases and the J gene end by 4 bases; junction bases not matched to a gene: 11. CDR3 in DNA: TGTGCCAGCAGCCCGGGACCGGGACTAGCGGGAGTTTACAATGAGCAGTTCTTC. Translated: CASSPGPGLAGVYNEQFF.

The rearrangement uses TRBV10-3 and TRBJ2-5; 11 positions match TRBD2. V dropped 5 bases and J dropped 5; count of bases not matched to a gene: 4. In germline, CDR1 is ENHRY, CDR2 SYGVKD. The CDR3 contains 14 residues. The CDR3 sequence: CAISTSGSRETQYF. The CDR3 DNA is TGTGCCATCAGTACTAGCGGGAGTAGGGAGACCCAGTACTTC.

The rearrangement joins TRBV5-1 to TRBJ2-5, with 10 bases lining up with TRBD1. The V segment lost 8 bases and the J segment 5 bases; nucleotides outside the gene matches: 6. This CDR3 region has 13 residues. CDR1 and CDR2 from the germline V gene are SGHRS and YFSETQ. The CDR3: CASTTGGGETQYF. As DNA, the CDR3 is TGCGCCAGTACGACAGGGGGCGGTGAGACCCAGTACTTC.

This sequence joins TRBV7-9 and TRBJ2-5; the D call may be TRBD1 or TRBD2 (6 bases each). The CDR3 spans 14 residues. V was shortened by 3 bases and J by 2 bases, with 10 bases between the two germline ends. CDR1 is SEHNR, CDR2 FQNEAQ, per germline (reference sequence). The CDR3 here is CASSLRGVQETQYF. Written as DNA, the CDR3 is TGTGCCAGCAGCTTGAGGGGGGTACAAGAGACCCAGTACTTC. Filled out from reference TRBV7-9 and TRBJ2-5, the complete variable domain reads DTGVSQNPRHKITKRGQNVTFRCDPISEHNRLYWYRQTLGQGPEFLTYFQNEAQLEKSRLLSDRFSAERPKGSFSTLEIQRTEQGDSAMYLCASSLRGVQETQYFGPGTRLLVL.

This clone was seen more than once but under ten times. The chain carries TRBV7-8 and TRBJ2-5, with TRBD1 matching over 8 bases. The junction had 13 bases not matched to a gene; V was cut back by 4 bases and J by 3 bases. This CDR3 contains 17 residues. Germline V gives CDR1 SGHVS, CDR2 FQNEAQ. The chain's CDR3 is CASSSGETGVRKETQYF. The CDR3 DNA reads TGTGCCAGCAGCTCAGGCGAGACAGGGGTGAGAAAAGAGACCCAGTACTTC. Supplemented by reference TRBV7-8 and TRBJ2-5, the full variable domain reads GAGVSQSPRYKVAKRGQDVALRCDPISGHVSLFWYQQALGQGPEFLTYFQNEAQLDKSGLPSDRFFAERPEGSVSTLKIQRTQQEDSAVYLCASSSGETGVRKETQYFGPGTRLLVL.

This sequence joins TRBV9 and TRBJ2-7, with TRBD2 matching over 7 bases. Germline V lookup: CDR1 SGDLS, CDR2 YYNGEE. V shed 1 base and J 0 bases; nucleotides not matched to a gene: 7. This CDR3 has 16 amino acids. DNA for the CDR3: TGTGCCAGCAGCGTAACCAGCGGGACCGTCTCCTACGAGCAGTACTTC. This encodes CASSVTSGTVSYEQYF.

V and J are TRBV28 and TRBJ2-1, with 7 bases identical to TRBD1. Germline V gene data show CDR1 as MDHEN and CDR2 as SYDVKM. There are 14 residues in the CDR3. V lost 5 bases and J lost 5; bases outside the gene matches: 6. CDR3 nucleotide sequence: TGTGCCAGCAGTCACCCCGACAGGGACAATGAGCAGTTCTTC. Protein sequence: CASSHPDRDNEQFF.

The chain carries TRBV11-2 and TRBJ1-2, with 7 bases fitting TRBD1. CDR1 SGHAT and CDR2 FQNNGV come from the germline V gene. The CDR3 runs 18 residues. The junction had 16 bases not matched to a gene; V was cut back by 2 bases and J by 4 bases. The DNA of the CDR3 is TGTGCCAGCAGCTTAAACCGGGACAGAAGTTACCGTAGCTATGGCTACACCTTC. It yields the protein CASSLNRDRSYRSYGYTF. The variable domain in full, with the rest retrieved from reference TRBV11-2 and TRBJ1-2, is EAGVAQSPRYKIIEKRQSVAFWCNPISGHATLYWYQQILGQGPKLLIQFQNNGVVDDSQLPKDRFSAERLKGVDSTLKIQPAKLEDSAVYLCASSLNRDRSYRSYGYTFGSGTRLTVV.

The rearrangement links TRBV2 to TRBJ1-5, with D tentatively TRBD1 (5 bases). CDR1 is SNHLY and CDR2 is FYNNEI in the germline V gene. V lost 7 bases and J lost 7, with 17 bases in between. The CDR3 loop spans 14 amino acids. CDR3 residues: CASTHRGVGQPQHF. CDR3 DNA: TGTGCCAGCACACACCGAGGGGTGGGACAGCCCCAGCATTTT.